The table lists the clone carrying this T cell receptor (beta chain) with many counts. Antigen unknown. Both TCR beta VDJ combination and CDR3 sequence profiling were carried out. Genomic DNA was the template for this profiling. MiXCR, applied by TCRdb to the reads, yields one record per CDR3 protein. The repertoire has 180,000 or so distinct CDR3 sequences, 45% to 50% of them found once; the top ten carry approximately 2.9%. Trimming shortened V by 0 bases and J by 5 bases, and 4 bases separated the two germline ends. Germline V lookup: CDR1 SGDLS, CDR2 YYNGEE. CDR3 length equals 12 residues. The sample comes from a study of CD8+CD57+ T cells in acquired aplastic anemia. Study findings and constraints: Approximately 28 CD8+ CDR3 sequences were shared between patients and controls. CD8+ Simpson's diversity in patients was not significantly different from that in controls.

This sequence was found in a human donor in good health. The chain uses TRBV9 and TRBJ2-3; D gene unclear. Sequencing was done on a sample of sorted CD4+, CD8+, or CD8+CD57+ T cells (not recorded which) from PBMCs. The CDR3 here is CASSVVGDTQYF. For the CDR3, the DNA is TGTGCCAGCAGCGTAGTAGGAGATACGCAGTATTTT.